The entry that follows covers one T cell receptor beta chain sequence. This sample is drawn from a study of blood T cell repertoires in COVID-19. The method was immunoSEQ multiplex PCR; TCRdb's version includes in-frame clones alone and lacks a portion of them. This table has about 150,000 clones, 65% to 85% appearing once. This CDR3 spans 15 amino acids. Looked up from germline, CDR1 is MNHNY and CDR2 is SVGAGI (reference sequence). V lost 3 bases and J 4 bases, leaving 12 bases between the germline ends. The sample was peripheral blood. This chain connects TRBV6-6 to TRBJ2-2, with a tentative D call TRBD1 (6 bases). The receptor was isolated from a man between 65 and 85 years old with active or convalescent COVID-19. The CDR3 loop reads CASSYQQGSTGELFF. Written as DNA, the CDR3 is TGTGCCAGCAGTTATCAGCAGGGGAGCACCGGGGAGCTGTTTTTT.